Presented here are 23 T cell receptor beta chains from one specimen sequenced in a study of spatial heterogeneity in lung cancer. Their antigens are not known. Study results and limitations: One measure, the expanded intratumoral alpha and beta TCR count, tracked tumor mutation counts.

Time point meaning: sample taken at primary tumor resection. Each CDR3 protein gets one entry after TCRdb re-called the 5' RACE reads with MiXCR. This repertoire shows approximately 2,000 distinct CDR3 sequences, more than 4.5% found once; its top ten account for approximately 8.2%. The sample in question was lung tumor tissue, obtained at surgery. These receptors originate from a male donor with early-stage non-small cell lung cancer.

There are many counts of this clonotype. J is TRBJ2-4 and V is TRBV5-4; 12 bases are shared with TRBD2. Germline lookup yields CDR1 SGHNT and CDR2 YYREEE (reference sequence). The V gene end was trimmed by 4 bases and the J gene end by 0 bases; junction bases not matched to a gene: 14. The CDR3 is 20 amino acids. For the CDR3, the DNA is TGTGCCAGCAGCCTGGGACTAGCGGGCTTAGGGGGTCTAGCCAAAAACATTCAGTACTTC. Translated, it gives CASSLGLAGLGGLAKNIQYF.

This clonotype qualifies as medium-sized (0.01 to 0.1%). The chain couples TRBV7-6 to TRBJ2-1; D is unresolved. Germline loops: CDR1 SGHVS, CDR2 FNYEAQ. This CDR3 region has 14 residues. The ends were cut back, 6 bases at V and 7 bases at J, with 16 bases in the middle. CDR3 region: CASSSGPPWNEQFF. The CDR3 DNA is TGTGCCAGCAGTTCCGGACCACCCTGGAATGAGCAGTTCTTC.

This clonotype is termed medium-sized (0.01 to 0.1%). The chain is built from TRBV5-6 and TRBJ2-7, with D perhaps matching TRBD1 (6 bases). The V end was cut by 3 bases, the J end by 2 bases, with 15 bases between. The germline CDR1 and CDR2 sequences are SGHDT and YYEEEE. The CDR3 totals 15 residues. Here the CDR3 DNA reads TGTGCCAGCAGCTCGAGGGGACACGGAGCCTACGAGCAGTACTTC. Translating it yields CASSSRGHGAYEQYF.

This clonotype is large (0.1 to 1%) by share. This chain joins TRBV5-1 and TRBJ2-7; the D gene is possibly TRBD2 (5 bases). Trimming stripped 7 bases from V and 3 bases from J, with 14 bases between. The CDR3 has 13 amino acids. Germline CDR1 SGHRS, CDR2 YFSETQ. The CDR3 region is CASGEGADYEQYF. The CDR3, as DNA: TGCGCCAGCGGCGAGGGCGCTGACTACGAGCAGTACTTC.

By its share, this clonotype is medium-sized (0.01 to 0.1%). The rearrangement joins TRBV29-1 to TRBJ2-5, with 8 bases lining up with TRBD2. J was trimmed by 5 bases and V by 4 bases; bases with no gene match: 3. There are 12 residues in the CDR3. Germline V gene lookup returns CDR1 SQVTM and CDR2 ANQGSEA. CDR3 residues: CSVGASGETQYF. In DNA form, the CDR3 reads TGCAGCGTTGGGGCTAGCGGGGAGACCCAGTACTTC.

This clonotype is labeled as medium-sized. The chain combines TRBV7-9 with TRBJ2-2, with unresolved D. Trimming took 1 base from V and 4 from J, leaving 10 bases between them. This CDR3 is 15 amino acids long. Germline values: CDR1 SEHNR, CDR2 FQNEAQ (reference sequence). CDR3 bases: TGTGCCAGCAGCTTAGTCGGGTCAGTCACCGGGGAGCTGTTTTTT. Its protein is CASSLVGSVTGELFF.

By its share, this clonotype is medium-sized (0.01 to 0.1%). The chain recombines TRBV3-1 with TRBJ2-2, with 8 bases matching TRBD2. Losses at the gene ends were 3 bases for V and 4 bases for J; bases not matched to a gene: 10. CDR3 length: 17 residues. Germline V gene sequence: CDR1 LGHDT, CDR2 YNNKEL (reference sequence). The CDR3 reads CASSHLYGRAPTGELFF. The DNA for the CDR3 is TGTGCCAGCAGCCATCTTTACGGGAGGGCCCCCACCGGGGAGCTGTTTTTT. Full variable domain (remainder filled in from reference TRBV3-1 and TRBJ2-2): DTAVSQTPKYLVTQMGNDKSIKCEQNLGHDTMYWYKQDSKKFLKIMFSYNNKELIINETVPNRFSPKSPDKAHLNLHINSLELGDSAVYFCASSHLYGRAPTGELFFGEGSRLTVL.

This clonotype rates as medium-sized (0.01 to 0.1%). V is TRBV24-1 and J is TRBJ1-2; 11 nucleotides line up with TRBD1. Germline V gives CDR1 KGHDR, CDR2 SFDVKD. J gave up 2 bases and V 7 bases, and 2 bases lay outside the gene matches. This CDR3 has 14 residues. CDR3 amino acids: CATSGTGGNYGYTF. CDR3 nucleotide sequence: TGTGCCACCAGCGGGACAGGGGGAAACTATGGCTACACCTTC.

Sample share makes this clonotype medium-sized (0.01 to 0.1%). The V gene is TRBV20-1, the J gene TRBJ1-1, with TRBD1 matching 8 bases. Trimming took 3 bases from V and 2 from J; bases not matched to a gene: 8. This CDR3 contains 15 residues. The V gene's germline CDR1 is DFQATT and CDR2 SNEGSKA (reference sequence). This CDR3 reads CSARSRGLINTEAFF. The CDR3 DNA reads TGCAGTGCTAGGAGCAGGGGGCTGATTAACACTGAAGCTTTCTTT.

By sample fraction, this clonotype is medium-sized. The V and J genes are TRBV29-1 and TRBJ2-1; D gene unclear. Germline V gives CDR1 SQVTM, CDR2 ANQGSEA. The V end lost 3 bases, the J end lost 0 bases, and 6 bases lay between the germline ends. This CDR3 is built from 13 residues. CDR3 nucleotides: TGCAGCGTTGAGTTATACTCCTACAATGAGCAGTTCTTC. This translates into CSVELYSYNEQFF.

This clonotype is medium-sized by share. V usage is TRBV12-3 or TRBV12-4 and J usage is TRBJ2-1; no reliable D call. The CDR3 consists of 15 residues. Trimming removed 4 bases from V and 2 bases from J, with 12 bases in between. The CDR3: CASSSPRGTYNEQFF. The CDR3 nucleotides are TGTGCCAGCAGTTCACCACGCGGCACCTACAATGAGCAGTTCTTC.

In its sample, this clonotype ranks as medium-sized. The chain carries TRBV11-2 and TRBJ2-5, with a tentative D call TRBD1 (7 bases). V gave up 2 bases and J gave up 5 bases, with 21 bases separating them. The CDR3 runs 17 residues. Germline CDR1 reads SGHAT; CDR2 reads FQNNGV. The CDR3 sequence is CASSLHTPRDSQETQYF. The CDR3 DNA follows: TGTGCCAGCAGCTTACACACCCCGCGGGACAGTCAGGAGACCCAGTACTTC.

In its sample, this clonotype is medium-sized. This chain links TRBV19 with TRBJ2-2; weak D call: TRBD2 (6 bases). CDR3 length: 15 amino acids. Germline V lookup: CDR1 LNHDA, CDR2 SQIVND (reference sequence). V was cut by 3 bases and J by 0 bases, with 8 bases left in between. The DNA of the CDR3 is TGTGCCAGTAGTATCGGGAGCGCGAACACCGGGGAGCTGTTTTTT. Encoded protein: CASSIGSANTGELFF.

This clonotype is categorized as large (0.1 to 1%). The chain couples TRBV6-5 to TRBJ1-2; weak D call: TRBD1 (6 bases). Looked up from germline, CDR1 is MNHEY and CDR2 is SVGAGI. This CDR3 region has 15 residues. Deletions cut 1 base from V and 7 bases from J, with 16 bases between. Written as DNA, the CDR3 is TGTGCCAGCAGTTACTTTACAGGGTCGACGTCTGGCTACACCTTC. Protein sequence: CASSYFTGSTSGYTF.

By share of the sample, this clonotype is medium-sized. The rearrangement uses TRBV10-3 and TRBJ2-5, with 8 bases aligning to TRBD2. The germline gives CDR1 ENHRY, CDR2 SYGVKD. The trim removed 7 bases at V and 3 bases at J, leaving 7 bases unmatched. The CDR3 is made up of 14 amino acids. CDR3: CAIKGGGGKETQYF. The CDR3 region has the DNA TGTGCCATCAAAGGCGGCGGGGGGAAAGAGACCCAGTACTTC.

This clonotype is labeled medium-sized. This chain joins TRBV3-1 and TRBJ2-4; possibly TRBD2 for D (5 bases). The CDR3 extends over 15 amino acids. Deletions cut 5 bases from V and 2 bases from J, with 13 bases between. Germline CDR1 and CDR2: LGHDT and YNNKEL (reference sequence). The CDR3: CASSARGTPKNIQYF. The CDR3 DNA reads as TGTGCCAGCAGCGCCCGGGGTACTCCCAAAAACATTCAGTACTTC.

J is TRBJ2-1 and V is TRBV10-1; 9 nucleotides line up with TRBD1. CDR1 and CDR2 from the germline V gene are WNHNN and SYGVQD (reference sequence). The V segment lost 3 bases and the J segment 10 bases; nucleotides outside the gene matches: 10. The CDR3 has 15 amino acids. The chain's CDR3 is CASSDGGQGQPEQFF. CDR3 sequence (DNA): TGCGCCAGCAGTGACGGGGGACAGGGTCAGCCAGAGCAGTTCTTC.

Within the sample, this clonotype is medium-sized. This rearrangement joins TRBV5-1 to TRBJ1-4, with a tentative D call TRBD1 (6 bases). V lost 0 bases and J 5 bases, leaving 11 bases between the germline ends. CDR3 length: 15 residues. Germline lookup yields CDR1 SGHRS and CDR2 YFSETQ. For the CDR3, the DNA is TGCGCCAGCAGCTTGGAAGGGGGTTGGAATGAAAAACTGTTTTTT. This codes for CASSLEGGWNEKLFF.

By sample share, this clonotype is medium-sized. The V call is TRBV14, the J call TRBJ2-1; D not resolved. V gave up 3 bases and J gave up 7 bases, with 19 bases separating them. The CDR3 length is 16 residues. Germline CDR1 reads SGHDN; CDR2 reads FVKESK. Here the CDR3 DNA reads TGTGCCAGCAGCCATCCTGGGCCGGAATCCCGAAATGAGCAGTTCTTC. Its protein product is CASSHPGPESRNEQFF.

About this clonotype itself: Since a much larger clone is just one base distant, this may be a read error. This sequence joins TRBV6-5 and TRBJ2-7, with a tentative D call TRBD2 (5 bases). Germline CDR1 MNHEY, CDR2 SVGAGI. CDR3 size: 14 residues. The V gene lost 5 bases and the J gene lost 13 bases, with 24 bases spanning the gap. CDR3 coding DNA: TGTGCCAGCAGTACCTGCTTTGGAAATGTGGAGGCTTACTTC. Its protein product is CASSTCFGNVEAYF.

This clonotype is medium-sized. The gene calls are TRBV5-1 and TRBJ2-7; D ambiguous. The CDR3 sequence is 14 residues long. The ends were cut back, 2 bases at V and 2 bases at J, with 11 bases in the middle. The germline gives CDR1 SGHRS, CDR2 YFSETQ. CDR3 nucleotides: TGCGCCAGCAGCTTCGAGACCACCACCTACGAGCAGTACTTC. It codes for CASSFETTTYEQYF.

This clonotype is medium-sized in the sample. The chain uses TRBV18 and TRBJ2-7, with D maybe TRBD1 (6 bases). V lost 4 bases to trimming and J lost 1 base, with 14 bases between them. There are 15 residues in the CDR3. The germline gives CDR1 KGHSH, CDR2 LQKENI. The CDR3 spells CASSQEGTSSYEQYF. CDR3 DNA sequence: TGTGCCAGCTCACAAGAGGGGACATCGTCCTACGAGCAGTACTTC.

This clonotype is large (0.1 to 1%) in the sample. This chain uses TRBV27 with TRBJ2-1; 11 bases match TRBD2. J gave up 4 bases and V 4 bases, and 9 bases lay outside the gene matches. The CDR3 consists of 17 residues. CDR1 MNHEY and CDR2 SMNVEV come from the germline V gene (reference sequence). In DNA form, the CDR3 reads TGTGCCAGCAGTTCCCAACTAGCGGGAGTTCTGTACAATGAGCAGTTCTTC. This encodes CASSSQLAGVLYNEQFF.